The TCR beta chain under discussion was sequenced for a study of blood T cell repertoires in COVID-19. Study context: Samples of COVID-19 (acute and convalescent) were obtained from the United States, Italy and Spain.

This CDR3 spans 14 amino acids. Per germline, CDR1 SQVTM and CDR2 ANQGSEA. J lost 5 bases, V lost 4 bases, and 5 bases had no gene match. Profiling relied on immunoSEQ multiplex PCR, and the TCRdb table lists in-frame clones only, not all of them. The sample yields about 110,000 clones, approximately 90% seen once. The V call is TRBV29-1, the J call TRBJ2-3; 11 bases are a match to TRBD2. Sequenced: peripheral blood. The sequence was collected from a woman between 45 and 65 years old with acute or convalescent COVID-19. CDR3 DNA sequence: TGCAGCGTTGGGGGGACTAGCGGTAGAGATACGCAGTATTTT. This sequence encodes CSVGGTSGRDTQYF.